A single sample is the source of the 8 T cell receptor beta chains below, sequenced in a study of CD4 T cells in relation to SARS-CoV-2 and coronaviruses. Some clones are missing from TCRdb's copy, which holds only in-frame ones; the method was immunoSEQ multiplex PCR. The sample consists of approximately 43,000 clones, about 87% of them appearing once. No antigens are known for them. What was sequenced was naive CD4+ T cells from PBMCs, cultured in vitro. Subset meaning: naive CD4+ T cells isolated by negative enrichment. Source of these receptors: an adult with COVID-19.

The chain has TRBV5-4 and TRBJ2-5, with TRBD2 identical over 13 bases. Germline values: CDR1 SGHNT, CDR2 YYREEE (reference sequence). Losses at the gene ends were 4 bases for V and 3 bases for J; bases not matched to a gene: 6. The CDR3 spans 16 residues. In DNA, the CDR3 is TGTGCCAGCAGCGACGGGGGACTAGCGGGAAAAGAGACCCAGTACTTC. This sequence encodes CASSDGGLAGKETQYF.

The chain has TRBV29-1 and TRBJ1-1; weak D call: TRBD1 (5 bases). This CDR3 spans 14 amino acids. CDR1 and CDR2 (germline): SQVTM, ANQGSEA. Trimming pared 6 bases from V and 0 bases from J, leaving 14 bases between. This CDR3 reads CSVTGPNMNTEAFF. CDR3 nucleotides: TGCAGCGTAACAGGACCGAACATGAACACTGAAGCTTTCTTT.

Concerning this clone: This CDR3 is also generated by other DNA sequences in the sample. This chain uses TRBV24-1 with TRBJ2-2, with 7 positions matching TRBD1. There are 16 residues in the CDR3. Germline trimming cut 0 bases from V and 3 bases from J; bases unmatched to any gene: 3. The germline V gene has CDR1 KGHDR and CDR2 SFDVKD. CDR3 in amino acids: CATSDLAGGDTGELFF. The CDR3, as DNA: TGTGCCACCAGTGATTTGGCAGGGGGTGACACCGGGGAGCTGTTTTTT.

This clone was picked up one time. V usage is TRBV27 and J usage is TRBJ1-6; no reliable D call. The CDR3 is 14 amino acids. V was clipped by 7 bases and J by 7 bases, with 14 bases between them. The germline V gene encodes CDR1 MNHEY and CDR2 SMNVEV (reference sequence). The CDR3 DNA reads as TGTGCCAGCACCCGCCGGGAGAAAAATTCACCCCTCCACTTT. This sequence encodes CASTRREKNSPLHF.

The chain recombines TRBV12-3 or TRBV12-4 with TRBJ1-1; D gene ambiguous. V dropped 3 bases and J dropped 3 bases, with 8 bases sitting between them. This CDR3 is 13 amino acids long. The CDR3 nucleotides read TGTGCCAGCAGTTTGAAAGCAGACACTGAAGCTTTCTTT. It is translated as CASSLKADTEAFF.

There are a few counts of this clone. The J gene is TRBJ1-1, the V gene TRBV5-1; D gene unclear. Germline-derived CDR1 and CDR2 are SGHRS and YFSETQ. The CDR3 has 13 amino acids. V lost 0 bases, J lost 2 bases, and 5 bases lay in between. The CDR3 spells CASSLGSNTEAFF. The DNA for the CDR3 is TGCGCCAGCAGCTTGGGCAGCAACACTGAAGCTTTCTTT.

The chain recombines TRBV5-4 with TRBJ2-7, with 9 positions matching TRBD1. This CDR3 spans 16 amino acids. CDR1 SGHNT and CDR2 YYREEE come from the germline V gene (reference sequence). V lost 4 bases and J lost 2; bases outside the gene matches: 10. CDR3 nucleotides: TGTGCCAGCAGCAGAACCGGGACAGGGATACCCTACGAGCAGTACTTC. Protein product: CASSRTGTGIPYEQYF.

The chain uses TRBV5-1 and TRBJ1-1; possibly TRBD1 for D (6 bases). The CDR3 is 15 amino acids. Germline V gene lookup returns CDR1 SGHRS and CDR2 YFSETQ. V was cut by 3 bases and J by 5 bases, with 17 bases left in between. CDR3 DNA: TGCGCCAGCAGCTCAGCGACGAGGGGGACTACTGAAGCTTTCTTT. It yields the protein CASSSATRGTTEAFF.